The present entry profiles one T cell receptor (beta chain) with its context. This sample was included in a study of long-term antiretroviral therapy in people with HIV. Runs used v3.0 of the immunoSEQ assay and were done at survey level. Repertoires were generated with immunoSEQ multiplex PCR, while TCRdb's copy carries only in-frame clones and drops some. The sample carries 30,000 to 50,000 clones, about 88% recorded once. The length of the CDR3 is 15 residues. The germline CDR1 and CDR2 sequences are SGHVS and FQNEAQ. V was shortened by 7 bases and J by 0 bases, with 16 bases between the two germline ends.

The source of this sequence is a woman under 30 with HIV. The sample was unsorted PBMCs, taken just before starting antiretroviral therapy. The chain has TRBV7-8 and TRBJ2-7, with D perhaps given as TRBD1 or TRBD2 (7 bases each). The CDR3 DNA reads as TGTGCCAGCACCCCTCAGGGGGGGTTCTCCTACGAGCAGTACTTC. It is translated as CASTPQGGFSYEQYF.